These 21 T cell receptor beta chains were all obtained from the same sample, sequenced in a study of cytomegalovirus exposure and HLA in healthy donors. Amplification used 60 Vbeta primers and 13 Jbeta primers. Sequencing used immunoSEQ multiplex PCR; TCRdb keeps in-frame clones, though not all of them. Here the sample spans 150,000 to 200,000 clones, roughly 80% being singletons. The sample was PBMCs. These receptors were taken from a woman aged 25 to 45 in good health and CMV-seronegative.

The rearrangement joins TRBV4-1 to TRBJ1-1; D might be TRBD1 (6 bases). V lost 2 bases and J lost 4, with 14 bases in between. CDR1 MGHRA and CDR2 YSYEKL come from the germline V gene. CDR3 size: 15 residues. The CDR3 nucleotides are TGCGCCAGCAGCCAACCGGACCGGACAGTCACTGAAGCTTTCTTT. Translating gives CASSQPDRTVTEAFF.

The genes are TRBV2 and TRBJ1-1; TRBD1 is a possible D gene (5 bases). With 3 bases removed from V and 1 base from J, the gap between germline ends came to 9 bases. Germline CDR1 and CDR2: SNHLY and FYNNEI. The CDR3 is 14 residues long. The CDR3 region is CASSDWGGNTEAFF. The CDR3 DNA reads TGTGCCAGCAGTGATTGGGGGGGGAACACTGAAGCTTTCTTT.

The rearrangement uses TRBV15 and TRBJ1-1; a possible D gene is TRBD1 (5 bases). The CDR3 spans 17 residues. CDR1 and CDR2 from the germline V gene are LNHNV and YYDKDF (reference sequence). V was pared by 0 bases and J by 0 bases, with 14 bases between. The CDR3: CATSRDRQGALNTEAFF. Written as DNA, the CDR3 is TGTGCCACCAGCAGAGATCGCCAGGGTGCCCTGAACACTGAAGCTTTCTTT.

V is TRBV4-1 and J is TRBJ1-3; 7 bases are a match to TRBD1. The CDR3 is 17 residues long. Germline V gives CDR1 MGHRA, CDR2 YSYEKL. Trimming removed 2 bases from V and 0 bases from J; junction bases left unmatched: 7. The CDR3 DNA reads as TGCGCCAGCAGCCAACCAACGGGACAGCCCTCTGGAAACACCATATATTTT. It yields the protein CASSQPTGQPSGNTIYF.

The chain recombines TRBV6-6 with TRBJ2-4; tentative D call: TRBD2 (6 bases). CDR1 and CDR2 from the germline V gene are MNHNY and SVGAGI (reference sequence). The V and J ends lost 4 bases and 1 base respectively, with 14 bases between them. The CDR3 has 16 amino acids. In nucleotides, the CDR3 is TGTGCCAGCAGTTCCCGAGGAGGGCCTGCCAAAAACATTCAGTACTTC. It codes for CASSSRGGPAKNIQYF.

This clone has just one count. V is TRBV2 and J is TRBJ1-6; D unresolved. Between the trimmed V and J ends, which lost 7 bases and 9 bases, there was a span of 19 bases. The CDR3 runs to 15 residues. Germline assignment: CDR1 SNHLY and CDR2 FYNNEI. The CDR3 sequence is CASKTWTLGGSPLHF. In nucleotides, the CDR3 is TGTGCCAGCAAGACTTGGACTCTTGGAGGTTCACCCCTCCACTTT.

The rearrangement uses TRBV5-1 and TRBJ2-1; 8 nucleotides line up with TRBD2. The V and J ends lost 3 bases and 7 bases, in that order; junction bases with no gene match: 6. The V gene's germline CDR1 is SGHRS and CDR2 YFSETQ. The CDR3 is made up of 14 amino acids. Here the CDR3 DNA reads TGCGCCAGCAGCTCCGGGACTAGATATAATGAGCAGTTCTTC. Translation: CASSSGTRYNEQFF.

The gene calls are TRBV27 and TRBJ1-6; D not certain. This CDR3 is 13 amino acids long. V gave up 4 bases and J gave up 8 bases, with 9 bases separating them. The germline gives CDR1 MNHEY, CDR2 SMNVEV (reference sequence). CDR3 region: CASSSAYYSPLHF. CDR3 coding DNA: TGTGCCAGCAGTTCCGCCTACTATTCACCCCTCCACTTT.

The V and J genes are TRBV19 and TRBJ1-4, with D uncertain. The CDR3 consists of 14 residues. Germline CDR1 reads LNHDA; CDR2 reads SQIVND (reference sequence). V was shortened by 7 bases and J by 7 bases, with 16 bases between the two germline ends. CDR3 amino acids: CASTGSKLGEKLFF. The CDR3 DNA is TGTGCCAGTACCGGGTCCAAGTTGGGTGAAAAACTGTTTTTT.

This clone turned up a few times. This chain connects TRBV10-3 to TRBJ2-5, with TRBD1 matching 9 bases. V gave up 10 bases and J gave up 1 base; unmatched junction bases: 10. CDR1 and CDR2 from the germline V gene are ENHRY and SYGVKD. This CDR3 has 15 amino acids. CDR3 sequence (DNA): TGTGCCACAAACCCGGGACAGGGAGGCCAAGAGACCCAGTACTTC. Protein: CATNPGQGGQETQYF.

The V gene is TRBV7-2, the J gene TRBJ2-3; the match to TRBD1 covers 7 bases. Germline trimming cut 6 bases from V and 3 bases from J; bases unmatched to any gene: 6. The germline gives CDR1 SGHTA, CDR2 FQGNSA. The CDR3 runs 14 residues. The CDR3 reads CASRYRGRTDTQYF. The CDR3 DNA reads TGTGCCAGCAGGTACAGGGGCAGGACAGATACGCAGTATTTT.

V gene TRBV30 combines with J gene TRBJ2-7; D is possibly TRBD2 (6 bases). CDR1 GTSNPN and CDR2 SVGIG come from the germline V gene (reference sequence). This CDR3 spans 13 amino acids. Trimming shortened V by 5 bases and J by 0 bases, and 11 bases separated the two germline ends. Here the CDR3 DNA reads TGTGCCTGGGATCTGACTAGCTCCTACGAGCAGTACTTC. Protein product: CAWDLTSSYEQYF.

The V gene is TRBV6-1, the J gene TRBJ2-3; TRBD2 aligns across 12 bases. The CDR3 has 14 residues. Per the germline V gene, CDR1 is MNHNS and CDR2 is SASEGT. J was trimmed by 7 bases and V by 10 bases; bases with no gene match: 9. In DNA, the CDR3 is TGTGCCACTTGGACTAGCGGGGTATCGTATACGCAGTATTTT. Translation gives CATWTSGVSYTQYF.

J is TRBJ2-3 and V is TRBV7-9; 13 bases fit TRBD2. This CDR3 has 16 residues. The V gene's germline CDR1 is SEHNR and CDR2 FQNEAQ (reference sequence). V shed 5 bases, J shed 1 base, and the junction held 3 bases outside the gene matches. The CDR3 sequence is CASSRTSGGRTDTQYF. The CDR3 DNA sequence: TGTGCCAGCAGCCGGACTAGCGGGGGACGCACAGATACGCAGTATTTT. Variable domain in full (rest from reference TRBV7-9 and TRBJ2-3): DTGVSQNPRHKITKRGQNVTFRCDPISEHNRLYWYRQTLGQGPEFLTYFQNEAQLEKSRLLSDRFSAERPKGSFSTLEIQRTEQGDSAMYLCASSRTSGGRTDTQYFGPGTRLTVL.

This chain uses TRBV2 with TRBJ1-2, with D perhaps matching TRBD1 (5 bases). The CDR3 has 14 residues. With 9 bases removed from V and 8 bases from J, the gap between germline ends came to 22 bases. CDR1 is SNHLY and CDR2 is FYNNEI in the germline V gene. DNA of the CDR3: TGTGCCAGTGGGTTATCGTGGGGACTAGAAGGCTACACCTTC. It is translated as CASGLSWGLEGYTF.

This chain joins TRBV28 and TRBJ1-1, with TRBD1 matching 8 bases. The junction had 8 bases not matched to a gene; V was cut back by 5 bases and J by 6 bases. CDR1 is MDHEN, CDR2 SYDVKM, per germline. The CDR3 spans 14 residues. CDR3 region: CASSLGQGRAEAFF. DNA for the CDR3: TGTGCCAGCAGTCTCGGACAGGGTAGGGCTGAAGCTTTCTTT.

The chain couples TRBV25-1 to TRBJ2-3; maybe TRBD2 (7 bases). In germline, CDR1 is MGHDK, CDR2 SYGVNS. V gave up 2 bases and J gave up 4 bases, with 19 bases separating them. The CDR3 runs to 17 residues. The CDR3 region is CASSEPPTRGGADTQYF. DNA of the CDR3: TGTGCCAGCAGTGAACCCCCCACTAGGGGGGGGGCAGATACGCAGTATTTT.

J is TRBJ2-7 and V is TRBV11-2, with 7 bases matching TRBD1. V gave up 1 base and J gave up 4 bases; unmatched junction bases: 4. The CDR3 runs 14 residues. Germline values: CDR1 SGHAT, CDR2 FQNNGV. In DNA, the CDR3 is TGTGCCAGCAGCTTAGTTACAGGGGTGTACGAGCAGTACTTC. It specifies CASSLVTGVYEQYF.

The chain recombines TRBV19 with TRBJ1-5, with D possibly being TRBD1 (6 bases). Germline V lookup: CDR1 LNHDA, CDR2 SQIVND (reference sequence). V lost 7 bases and J 9 bases, leaving 19 bases between the germline ends. CDR3 size: 14 residues. For the CDR3, the DNA is TGTGCCAGTACCCTCGGACAGCAGCCGTCGCCCCAGCATTTT. Its translation: CASTLGQQPSPQHF.

This clone has a handful of counts. The V call is TRBV2, the J call TRBJ1-5, with a tentative D call TRBD1 (5 bases). Per germline, CDR1 SNHLY and CDR2 FYNNEI. CDR3 length equals 12 residues. V lost 6 bases and J 3 bases, leaving 6 bases between the germline ends. Here the CDR3 DNA reads TGTGCCAGCAGACAGGTCAATCAGCCCCAGCATTTT. This codes for CASRQVNQPQHF.

This clone was counted only a few times. The chain employs TRBV19 and TRBJ1-2; D is undetermined. Germline loops: CDR1 LNHDA, CDR2 SQIVND (reference sequence). The CDR3 runs 19 residues. Trimming removed 9 bases at V and 0 bases at J, with 29 bases between. CDR3 nucleotide sequence: TGTGCCAGCTCCGCGGTTCGAACTAACCGGGGTCCGGCTAACTATGGCTACACCTTC. It codes for CASSAVRTNRGPANYGYTF.